One sample yielded the 32 T cell receptor beta chains listed below, sequenced in a study of blood T cell repertoires in COVID-19. Libraries were prepared by immunoSEQ multiplex PCR; TCRdb keeps only in-frame clonotypes and omits some of them. The data show some 150,000 clones, around 84% seen once. The sequenced sample consisted of PBMCs or T cells enriched from blood (not recorded which). Receptors were obtained from a woman aged 45-65 years who had been exposed to COVID-19.

V gene TRBV5-1 combines with J gene TRBJ2-2, with D perhaps TRBD2 (6 bases). CDR1 and CDR2 (germline): SGHRS, YFSETQ. The CDR3 is made up of 17 amino acids. Trimming stripped 0 bases from V and 0 bases from J, with 12 bases between. The CDR3 reads CASSLDVGGSNTGELFF. The CDR3 DNA reads TGCGCCAGCAGCTTGGATGTCGGAGGGTCGAACACCGGGGAGCTGTTTTTT.

V and J are TRBV18 and TRBJ2-1; 13 positions match TRBD2. Germline V gene lookup returns CDR1 KGHSH and CDR2 LQKENI. This CDR3 spans 16 amino acids. V was pared by 4 bases and J by 6 bases, with 6 bases of the junction left unmatched. CDR3 region: CASSQGLAGTGNEQFF. For the CDR3, the DNA is TGTGCCAGCTCACAGGGACTAGCGGGAACTGGCAATGAGCAGTTCTTC. The full variable domain, in which reference TRBV18 and TRBJ2-1 provide the parts outside the CDR3, is NAGVMQNPRHLVRRRGQEARLRCSPMKGHSHVYWYRQLPEEGLKFMVYLQKENIIDESGMPKERFSAEFPKEGPSILRIQQVVRGDSAAYFCASSQGLAGTGNEQFFGPGTRLTVL.

The genes are TRBV19 and TRBJ2-1; 8 nucleotides line up with TRBD2. Trimming removed 1 base from V and 0 bases from J; junction bases left unmatched: 11. CDR1 LNHDA and CDR2 SQIVND come from the germline V gene (reference sequence). CDR3 size: 19 residues. The CDR3 bases are TGTGCCAGTAGTATAGCAGCGTTAGCGGGGACCCCCTCCTACAATGAGCAGTTCTTC. This sequence encodes CASSIAALAGTPSYNEQFF. The full variable domain, in which reference TRBV19 and TRBJ2-1 provide the parts outside the CDR3, is DGGITQSPKYLFRKEGQNVTLSCEQNLNHDAMYWYRQDPGQGLRLIYYSQIVNDFQKGDIAEGYSVSREKKESFPLTVTSAQKNPTAFYLCASSIAALAGTPSYNEQFFGPGTRLTVL.

CDR3 protein: CASSLPGTSVRADTQYF. In nucleotides, the CDR3 is TGTGCCAGCAGCTTACCCGGGACTAGCGTTCGAGCAGATACGCAGTATTTT. The chain is built from TRBV5-6 and TRBJ2-3; 10 nucleotides match TRBD2. The CDR3 has 17 amino acids. CDR1 is SGHDT, CDR2 YYEEEE, per germline. With V trimmed by 2 bases and J by 4 bases, 10 bases remained unmatched.

This chain joins TRBV5-5 and TRBJ1-2, with 9 nucleotides matching TRBD1. This CDR3 comprises 14 residues. From germline, CDR1 is SGHKS and CDR2 YYEKEE (reference sequence). Trimming cost V 3 bases and J 4 bases; bases outside gene matches: 4. CDR3 loop: CASSSPGQGYGYTF. The CDR3 DNA reads as TGTGCCAGCAGCTCGCCGGGACAGGGCTATGGCTACACCTTC.

The chain carries TRBV9 and TRBJ1-3; unclear D gene. The V end lost 2 bases, the J end lost 2 bases, and 11 bases lay between the germline ends. This CDR3 is 15 amino acids long. The germline V gene encodes CDR1 SGDLS and CDR2 YYNGEE. The CDR3 sequence: CASSVGGVTGNTIYF. In DNA form, the CDR3 reads TGTGCCAGCAGCGTCGGCGGGGTGACTGGAAACACCATATATTTT. Supplemented by reference TRBV9 and TRBJ1-3, the full variable domain reads DSGVTQTPKHLITATGQRVTLRCSPRSGDLSVYWYQQSLDQGLQFLIQYYNGEERAKGNILERFSAQQFPDLHSELNLSSLELGDSALYFCASSVGGVTGNTIYFGEGSWLTVV.

The chain is built from TRBV7-2 and TRBJ2-7; 10 bases match TRBD2. This CDR3 contains 14 residues. Germline V CDR1 and CDR2: SGHTA, FQGNSA. The junction had 4 bases not matched to a gene; V was cut back by 5 bases and J by 3 bases. This CDR3 reads CASSAGLASYEQYF. The DNA for the CDR3 is TGTGCCAGCAGCGCGGGACTAGCGAGCTACGAGCAGTACTTC.

The chain is built from TRBV3-1 (or the pseudogene TRBV3-2) and TRBJ2-5; unclear D gene. Trimming pared 2 bases from V and 5 bases from J, leaving 3 bases between. Germline-derived CDR1 and CDR2 are LGHDT and YNNKEL (reference sequence). The CDR3 extends over 11 amino acids. The CDR3: CASSQRETQYF. CDR3 bases: TGTGCCAGCAGCCAACGGGAGACCCAGTACTTC.

This clone was picked up one time. The V and J genes are TRBV6-2 or TRBV6-3 and TRBJ2-7, with TRBD1 matching over 8 bases. Per germline, CDR1 MNHEY and CDR2 SVGEGT. With 6 bases clipped from V and 3 bases from J, the junction kept 10 bases outside the gene matches. The CDR3 contains 15 residues. CDR3 DNA sequence: TGTGCCAGCAGCCTCTCGGACAGGGTGGACTACGAGCAGTACTTC. Amino acid sequence: CASSLSDRVDYEQYF.

The genes are TRBV19 and TRBJ1-2; D not resolved. This CDR3 is built from 15 residues. Germline assignment: CDR1 LNHDA and CDR2 SQIVND (reference sequence). Trimming pared 4 bases from V and 8 bases from J, leaving 20 bases between. The CDR3 loop is CASSTEISGFEGYTF. CDR3 coding DNA: TGTGCCAGTAGTACAGAGATATCGGGGTTCGAGGGCTACACCTTC.

The chain recombines TRBV30 with TRBJ1-2; D gene ambiguous. The CDR3 is 13 amino acids. V shed 2 bases and J shed 1 base, with 8 bases lying between them. CDR1 and CDR2 from the germline V gene are GTSNPN and SVGIG (reference sequence). Here the CDR3 reads CAWSRYVNYGYTF. In DNA, the CDR3 is TGTGCCTGGAGTCGCTACGTTAACTATGGCTACACCTTC. The complete variable domain, with remaining parts taken from reference TRBV30 and TRBJ1-2, reads SQTIHQWPATLVQPVGSPLSLECTVEGTSNPNLYWYRQAAGRGLQLLFYSVGIGQISSEVPQNLSASRPQDRQFILSSKKLLLSDSGFYLCAWSRYVNYGYTFGSGTRLTVV.

This clone was seen a handful of times. This chain links TRBV6-2 or TRBV6-3 with TRBJ2-1, with 11 nucleotides matching TRBD2. Germline V gene lookup returns CDR1 MNHEY and CDR2 SVGEGT. The CDR3 is made up of 13 amino acids. The V and J ends lost 4 bases and 14 bases, in that order; junction bases with no gene match: 7. CDR3 protein: CASSSLLAGGEFF. The CDR3 DNA follows: TGTGCCAGCAGTTCCTTGTTAGCGGGAGGGGAGTTCTTC.

CDR3 in DNA: TGTGCCATCAGTGGGGTAGCCAATTCACCCCTCCACTTT. Translated, it gives CAISGVANSPLHF. This rearrangement joins TRBV10-3 to TRBJ1-6; D is ambiguous. The germline CDR1 and CDR2 sequences are ENHRY and SYGVKD. This CDR3 region has 13 residues. Trimming removed 4 bases from V and 7 bases from J, with 8 bases in between.

The chain has TRBV10-3 and TRBJ1-5; weak D call: TRBD1 (6 bases). V dropped 4 bases and J dropped 3 bases, with 10 bases sitting between them. The CDR3 is made up of 14 amino acids. The germline gives CDR1 ENHRY, CDR2 SYGVKD. The CDR3 DNA reads TGTGCCATCAGTGGGGACACAGACAATCAGCCCCAGCATTTT. Protein: CAISGDTDNQPQHF.

This clone was picked up one time. The genes are TRBV7-2 and TRBJ1-6; weak D call: TRBD1 (5 bases). CDR1 and CDR2 (germline): SGHTA, FQGNSA. CDR3 length: 15 residues. V lost 5 bases, J lost 7 bases, and 15 bases lay in between. The CDR3 is CASSPAQVWNSPLHF. The CDR3 nucleotides are TGTGCCAGCAGCCCAGCACAGGTTTGGAATTCACCCCTCCACTTT.

The chain joins TRBV12-2 to TRBJ1-6; the table's D gene call, TRBD1, was not cross checked with the DNA. TRBV12-2 is classified as a pseudogene. The CDR3 length is 16 residues. The CDR3 region has the DNA TGTGCAAGTCGCTTAGCGTATGACAGGCTCAGTTCACCCCTCCACTTT. Translated, it gives CASRLAYDRLSSPLHF.

The gene calls are TRBV4-1 and TRBJ2-7, with TRBD1 matching 9 bases. V lost 1 base and J lost 4; bases outside the gene matches: 17. CDR3 length equals 19 residues. Looked up from germline, CDR1 is MGHRA and CDR2 is YSYEKL. DNA of the CDR3: TGCGCCAGCAGCCAAGCGACCGGGACAGGGTATATCTCCGTTTACGAGCAGTACTTC. Translating it yields CASSQATGTGYISVYEQYF.

CDR3 sequence reads: CASSYWETGGETQYF. CDR3 in DNA: TGTGCCAGCAGTTACTGGGAGACTGGGGGGGAGACCCAGTACTTC. The chain links TRBV6-5 to TRBJ2-5, with D perhaps TRBD2 (6 bases). Trimming removed 1 base from V and 5 bases from J, with 14 bases in between. Germline V gene lookup returns CDR1 MNHEY and CDR2 SVGAGI. There are 15 residues in the CDR3.

The chain recombines TRBV5-8 with TRBJ1-5; D call uncertain. The germline gives CDR1 SGHTS, CDR2 YDEGEE. The V end lost 3 bases, the J end lost 8 bases, and 18 bases lay between the germline ends. The CDR3 is made up of 15 amino acids. In DNA, the CDR3 is TGTGCCAGCAGCTATTTACATGGAGCGGCGAAGCCCCAGCATTTT. Encoded protein: CASSYLHGAAKPQHF.

V is TRBV27 and J is TRBJ2-1; 13 nucleotides agree with TRBD2. The CDR3 totals 18 residues. The trim removed 5 bases at V and 0 bases at J, leaving 7 bases unmatched. The germline gives CDR1 MNHEY, CDR2 SMNVEV (reference sequence). CDR3 in amino acids: CASSPPGLAGHSYNEQFF. In DNA, the CDR3 is TGTGCCAGCAGTCCACCGGGACTAGCGGGGCACTCCTACAATGAGCAGTTCTTC.

This sequence joins TRBV6-6 and TRBJ2-7; 7 bases map to TRBD2. The V gene's germline CDR1 is MNHNY and CDR2 SVGAGI (reference sequence). With V trimmed by 6 bases and J by 6 bases, 8 bases remained unmatched. CDR3 length: 13 residues. The CDR3: CASSQAGAGEQYF. CDR3 sequence (DNA): TGTGCCAGCAGCCAGGCGGGAGCCGGCGAGCAGTACTTC.

V and J are TRBV29-1 and TRBJ1-4; 7 bases are shared with TRBD1. The J segment lost 10 bases and the V segment lost 6 bases, leaving 11 bases of the junction unmatched. Germline CDR1 SQVTM, CDR2 ANQGSEA. This CDR3 region has 13 residues. In DNA, the CDR3 is TGCAGCGTCATCAGTCGGGGACAGACAAAACTGTTTTTT. This encodes CSVISRGQTKLFF.

The chain employs TRBV27 and TRBJ1-5, with 8 bases aligning to TRBD1. Germline CDR1 reads MNHEY; CDR2 reads SMNVEV (reference sequence). The CDR3 covers 18 residues. With 3 bases clipped from V and 0 bases from J, the junction kept 10 bases outside the gene matches. The chain's CDR3 is CASSFSPPGTGSNQPQHF. The DNA for the CDR3 is TGTGCCAGCAGTTTCTCCCCCCCCGGGACAGGTAGCAATCAGCCCCAGCATTTT.

CDR3 nucleotide sequence: TGTGCCAGCAGTTCCCGGACAGGGGGATCAGGTGGCTACACCTTC. This translates into CASSSRTGGSGGYTF. The rearrangement uses TRBV6-1 and TRBJ1-2, with TRBD1 matching 10 bases. Trimming at V came to 5 bases and at J to 7 bases, leaving 10 bases not matched to a gene. This CDR3 has 15 amino acids. The germline V gene has CDR1 MNHNS and CDR2 SASEGT.

On this clone itself: Sequence at one end of the junction differs from germline and may be a read error. The rearrangement joins TRBV19 to TRBJ2-2; D is possibly TRBD1 (6 bases). CDR3 length: 15 amino acids. Germline assignment: CDR1 LNHDA and CDR2 SQIVND (reference sequence). The CDR3 sequence: CASKGGHQNTGELFF. The DNA for the CDR3 is TGTGCTAGTAAAGGGGGACACCAGAACACCGGGGAGCTGTTTTTT.

V usage is TRBV6-2 or TRBV6-3 and J usage is TRBJ1-3, with 7 bases that match TRBD1. V shed 0 bases and J 0 bases; nucleotides not matched to a gene: 5. The V gene's germline CDR1 is MNHEY and CDR2 SVGEGT. CDR3 size: 17 residues. The CDR3 sequence: CASSYSDREPSGNTIYF. Written as DNA, the CDR3 is TGTGCCAGCAGTTACTCTGACAGGGAACCCTCTGGAAACACCATATATTTT.

The CDR3 bases are TGCGCCAGCAGCTTTGATCCAACAGGAAACACCATATATTTT. Amino acid sequence: CASSFDPTGNTIYF. The chain uses TRBV5-1 and TRBJ1-3; D unclear. Trimming pared 2 bases from V and 4 bases from J, leaving 10 bases between. CDR1 is SGHRS, CDR2 YFSETQ, per germline. There are 14 residues in the CDR3. The full variable domain, its missing parts supplied by reference TRBV5-1 and TRBJ1-3, is KAGVTQTPRYLIKTRGQQVTLSCSPISGHRSVSWYQQTPGQGLQFLFEYFSETQRNKGNFPGRFSGRQFSNSRSEMNVSTLELGDSALYLCASSFDPTGNTIYFGEGSWLTVV.

The rearrangement links TRBV3-1 (or the pseudogene TRBV3-2) to TRBJ1-1; 10 nucleotides line up with TRBD1. The V segment lost 2 bases and the J segment 7 bases; nucleotides outside the gene matches: 10. This CDR3 contains 16 residues. Germline V gene lookup returns CDR1 LGHDT and CDR2 YNNKEL (reference sequence). The CDR3 reads CASSQLPGTGAIEAFF. The DNA for the CDR3 is TGTGCCAGCAGCCAACTTCCCGGGACAGGGGCGATTGAAGCTTTCTTT.

The chain uses TRBV19 and TRBJ2-3, with 7 bases that match TRBD2. The germline gives CDR1 LNHDA, CDR2 SQIVND (reference sequence). This CDR3 has 15 amino acids. The junction had 3 bases not matched to a gene; V was cut back by 2 bases and J by 1 base. For the CDR3, the DNA is TGTGCCAGTAGTATATTCGCGGGGGGCACAGATACGCAGTATTTT. As protein: CASSIFAGGTDTQYF.

The rearrangement uses TRBV25-1 and TRBJ2-7, with TRBD2 matching 8 bases. The CDR3 consists of 15 residues. V was pared by 8 bases and J by 2 bases, with 11 bases of the junction left unmatched. CDR1 and CDR2 (germline): MGHDK, SYGVNS. The CDR3 DNA is TGTGCCAGCGGGGTCTGGACGGGGGGGGCCTACGAGCAGTACTTC. Encoded protein: CASGVWTGGAYEQYF.

The chain employs TRBV15 and TRBJ2-7; TRBD2 might be the D (5 bases). V was cut by 5 bases and J by 4 bases, with 9 bases left in between. CDR1 LNHNV and CDR2 YYDKDF come from the germline V gene (reference sequence). The CDR3 sequence is 12 residues long. For the CDR3, the DNA is TGTGCCACCAGCTCCGGCGGGTACGAGCAGTACTTC. Protein product: CATSSGGYEQYF.

This rearrangement joins TRBV29-1 to TRBJ2-6; D may be TRBD1 (5 bases). The V end was cut by 7 bases, the J end by 4 bases, with 14 bases between. The length of the CDR3 is 14 residues. Germline V CDR1 and CDR2: SQVTM, ANQGSEA. In nucleotides, the CDR3 is TGCAGCGCTCAGGGTTTTGGCGGGGCCAACGTCCTGACTTTC. Its protein is CSAQGFGGANVLTF.